Listed here are 5 T cell receptor beta chains from one sample, sequenced in a study of blood T cell repertoires in COVID-19. Sequencing used immunoSEQ multiplex PCR; TCRdb keeps in-frame clones, though not all of them. Of 180,000 or so clones in the sample, roughly 76% are singletons; the top ten hold around 7.9%. Sequenced sample: peripheral blood. Receptor source: a woman aged 45-65 years with active or convalescent COVID-19.

This clone was seen a handful of times. The V and J genes are TRBV6-2 or TRBV6-3 and TRBJ2-4; 11 bases align to TRBD2. V lost 4 bases, J lost 10 bases, and 9 bases stayed unmatched. This CDR3 is built from 15 residues. The germline V gene has CDR1 MNHEY and CDR2 SVGEGT. The CDR3 DNA follows: TGTGCCAGCAGTTCTTCCGGGACTAGCGGACTTATTCAGTACTTC. This codes for CASSSSGTSGLIQYF.

CDR3 sequence: CATSPPQDPEGQYF. DNA of the CDR3: TGTGCCACCAGCCCGCCCCAGGATCCGGAGGGGCAGTACTTC. The V and J genes are TRBV15 and TRBJ2-7; D is possibly TRBD2 (6 bases). Deletions cut 5 bases from V and 9 bases from J, with 20 bases between. The germline gives CDR1 LNHNV, CDR2 YYDKDF (reference sequence). The CDR3 spans 14 residues.

This chain joins TRBV27 and TRBJ1-1; no clear D. Germline CDR1 and CDR2: MNHEY and SMNVEV (reference sequence). The CDR3 is made up of 12 amino acids. V lost 8 bases, J lost 5 bases, and 12 bases lay in between. CDR3 DNA: TGTGCCAGCCCTACGGGTCGGACTGAAGCTTTCTTT. It codes for CASPTGRTEAFF.

V gene TRBV21-1 combines with J gene TRBJ2-3; TRBD2 was called by the table and not checked on the DNA. TRBV21-1 is an annotated pseudogene. There are 15 residues in the CDR3. The CDR3 spells CASPGGSGSTDTQYF. The CDR3 region has the DNA TGTGCCAGCCCCGGTGGTAGCGGTAGCACAGATACGCAGTATTTT.

The J gene is TRBJ2-1, the V gene TRBV29-1; 14 nucleotides agree with TRBD2. CDR3 length: 12 amino acids. Per germline, CDR1 SQVTM and CDR2 ANQGSEA. Trimming cost V 7 bases and J 8 bases; bases outside gene matches: 1. In DNA, the CDR3 is TGCAGCGCGGGACTAGCGGGAGATGAGCAGTTCTTC. Its translation is CSAGLAGDEQFF.